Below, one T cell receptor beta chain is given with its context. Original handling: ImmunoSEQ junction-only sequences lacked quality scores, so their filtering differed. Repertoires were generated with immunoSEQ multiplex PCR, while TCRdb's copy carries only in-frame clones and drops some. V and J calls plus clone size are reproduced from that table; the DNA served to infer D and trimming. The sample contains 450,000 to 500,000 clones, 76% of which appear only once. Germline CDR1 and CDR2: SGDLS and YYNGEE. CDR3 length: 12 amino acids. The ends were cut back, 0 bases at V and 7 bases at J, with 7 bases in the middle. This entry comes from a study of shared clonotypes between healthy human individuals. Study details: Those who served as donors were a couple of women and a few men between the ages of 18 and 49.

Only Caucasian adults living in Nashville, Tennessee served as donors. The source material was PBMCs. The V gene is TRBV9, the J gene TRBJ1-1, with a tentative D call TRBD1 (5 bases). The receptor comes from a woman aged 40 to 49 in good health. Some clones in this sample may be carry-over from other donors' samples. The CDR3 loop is CASSVGTGEAFF. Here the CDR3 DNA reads TGTGCCAGCAGCGTAGGTACAGGTGAAGCTTTCTTT.